The 15 T cell receptor beta chains listed next were all sequenced from one sample in a study of T cell repertoires in cytomegalovirus infection. Antigen specificity for these receptors is unknown. TCRdb re-called the reads with MiXCR, one entry per CDR3 protein. The repertoire consists of around 300,000 distinct CDR3 sequences, with 25% occurring once and the leading ten covering roughly 14%. The specimen was cultured PBMCs, collected from culture after CMV antigen stimulation. Receptors were obtained from a human donor in good health (CMV status not recorded). Some clones in this sample may be carry-over from other donors' samples.

This clonotype was found a few times. A junction end diverges from the germline sequence, so it may reflect a read error. This chain uses TRBV4-1 with TRBJ1-5, with TRBD1 as a possible D gene (5 bases). CDR3 length: 15 residues. Per the germline V gene, CDR1 is MGHRA and CDR2 is YSYEKL. CDR3: CASSQDRGFNEPQHF. DNA of the CDR3: TGCGCCAGCAGCCAAGATCGGGGCTTCAATGAGCCCCAGCATTTT.

This clonotype occurred a few times. This chain links TRBV7-2 with TRBJ1-1; unclear D gene. The CDR3 covers 13 residues. V dropped 4 bases and J dropped 3 bases, with 9 bases sitting between them. Germline V lookup: CDR1 SGHTA, CDR2 FQGNSA. CDR3 residues: CASSSEKYTEAFF. The CDR3 DNA follows: TGTGCCAGCAGCTCGGAGAAATACACTGAAGCTTTCTTT.

The chain is built from TRBV20-1 and TRBJ2-7, with TRBD1 identical over 11 bases. The CDR3 is 16 residues long. Germline CDR1 and CDR2: DFQATT and SNEGSKA (reference sequence). Germline trimming cut 4 bases from V and 3 bases from J; bases unmatched to any gene: 11. CDR3 residues: CSAMPGQGEYLYEQYF. CDR3 sequence (DNA): TGCAGTGCTATGCCGGGACAGGGGGAATATCTCTACGAGCAGTACTTC.

This clonotype occurred a few times. The rearrangement joins TRBV12-3 or TRBV12-4 to TRBJ1-1; D call uncertain. Between the trimmed V and J ends, which lost 2 bases and 4 bases, there was a span of 8 bases. The CDR3 has 13 residues. In DNA form, the CDR3 reads TGTGCCAGCAGTTTAAAGGCGAGCACTGAAGCTTTCTTT. Translating gives CASSLKASTEAFF.

V and J are TRBV7-9 and TRBJ2-1, with TRBD2 matching over 10 bases. J lost 4 bases, V lost 4 bases, and 10 bases had no gene match. Germline V gives CDR1 SEHNR, CDR2 FQNEAQ (reference sequence). This CDR3 has 17 residues. The CDR3 coding sequence is TGTGCCAGCAGCTCCCTGGGGGCTAGCGGGAGTTACAATGAGCAGTTCTTC. Residues: CASSSLGASGSYNEQFF.

V gene TRBV24-1 combines with J gene TRBJ2-3; perhaps D is TRBD1 or TRBD2 (5 bases each). Trimming left V 3 bases short and J 6 bases short, with 24 bases between. The CDR3 has 18 amino acids. Germline assignment: CDR1 KGHDR and CDR2 SFDVKD. CDR3 amino acids: CATSDPPTGASPGDTQYF. CDR3 nucleotides: TGTGCCACCAGTGATCCGCCTACCGGAGCTAGCCCAGGGGATACGCAGTATTTT.

This clonotype appeared many times. This chain uses TRBV7-2 with TRBJ1-6; D unresolved. The germline CDR1 and CDR2 sequences are SGHTA and FQGNSA. The length of the CDR3 is 14 residues. V lost 5 bases and J lost 6, with 11 bases in between. The CDR3 loop reads CASSPPHLNSPLHF. Here the CDR3 DNA reads TGTGCCAGCAGCCCCCCCCACCTTAATTCACCCCTCCACTTT.

This clonotype was recorded a few times. The genes are TRBV27 and TRBJ2-1, with D possibly TRBD2 on 5 matching bases. Germline V gives CDR1 MNHEY, CDR2 SMNVEV (reference sequence). The germline V and J ends were trimmed by 5 bases and 4 bases, with 9 bases remaining between them. The length of the CDR3 is 13 residues. The CDR3 region is CASSKLVYNEQFF. CDR3 coding DNA: TGTGCCAGCAGTAAACTAGTTTACAATGAGCAGTTCTTC.

This clonotype showed up just a few times. The rearrangement links TRBV4-1 to TRBJ1-1; TRBD1 might be the D (6 bases). The CDR3 totals 16 residues. The germline CDR1 and CDR2 sequences are MGHRA and YSYEKL. V was clipped by 0 bases and J by 4 bases, with 15 bases between them. The CDR3 coding sequence is TGCGCCAGCAGCCAAGAGCCCACAGGGATCGGCACTGAAGCTTTCTTT. Its translation is CASSQEPTGIGTEAFF.

This clonotype was seen a handful of times. The rearrangement links TRBV10-2 to TRBJ2-4; TRBD1 aligns across 8 bases. This CDR3 is built from 15 residues. Unmatched junction bases numbered 14, after V lost 10 bases and J lost 6 bases. From germline, CDR1 is WSHSY and CDR2 SAAADI. DNA of the CDR3: TGCGCCACCAGGCCGAGGACAGGGTATGGAAACATTCAGTACTTC. It is translated as CATRPRTGYGNIQYF.

The gene calls are TRBV10-3 and TRBJ2-3; 12 positions match TRBD2. Trimming cost V 7 bases and J 2 bases; bases outside gene matches: 4. Germline CDR1 reads ENHRY; CDR2 reads SYGVKD. This CDR3 spans 15 amino acids. The CDR3 sequence: CAITRTSGATDTQYF. The CDR3 nucleotides read TGTGCCATCACCAGGACTAGCGGGGCCACAGATACGCAGTATTTT.

This chain joins TRBV20-1 and TRBJ2-1; 10 nucleotides match TRBD2. The CDR3 is 14 residues long. Germline CDR1 reads DFQATT; CDR2 reads SNEGSKA (reference sequence). Trimming cost V 3 bases and J 2 bases; bases outside gene matches: 1. The DNA for the CDR3 is TGCAGTGCTAGCCTAGCGGGAGCCTACAATGAGCAGTTCTTC. It is translated as CSASLAGAYNEQFF.

The count of this clonotype is one. The V call is TRBV29-1, the J call TRBJ2-7, with D possibly matching TRBD1 (5 bases). Germline values: CDR1 SQVTM, CDR2 ANQGSEA. With 2 bases removed from V and 5 bases from J, the gap between germline ends came to 25 bases. The CDR3 length is 17 residues. CDR3 in DNA: TGCAGCGTTGAACCGCCCAGGTCAACTCGTGTAGGGGACGAGCAGTACTTC. It codes for CSVEPPRSTRVGDEQYF.

This clonotype was seen repeatedly, ten times or more. The chain uses TRBV7-2 and TRBJ2-2; 7 nucleotides align to TRBD1. Trimming at V came to 2 bases and at J to 7 bases, leaving 4 bases not matched to a gene. Germline CDR1 is SGHTA and CDR2 is FQGNSA. The CDR3 totals 14 residues. The CDR3 sequence is CASSLIRDSGELFF. The CDR3 DNA is TGTGCCAGCAGCTTAATAAGGGACAGCGGGGAGCTGTTTTTT. Supplemented by reference TRBV7-2 and TRBJ2-2, the full variable domain reads GAGVSQSPSNKVTEKGKDVELRCDPISGHTALYWYRQSLGQGLEFLIYFQGNSAPDKSGLPSDRFSAERTGGSVSTLTIQRTQQEDSAVYLCASSLIRDSGELFFGEGSRLTVL.

The rearrangement joins TRBV7-2 to TRBJ2-7, with 14 bases identical to TRBD2. Germline loops: CDR1 SGHTA, CDR2 FQGNSA. V dropped 5 bases and J dropped 6; count of bases not matched to a gene: 12. The CDR3 is 17 amino acids. CDR3 residues: CASSTGTSGSTGREQYF. In nucleotides, the CDR3 is TGTGCCAGCAGCACCGGGACTAGCGGGAGTACAGGGCGCGAGCAGTACTTC.